The source of this T cell receptor beta chain is a study of blood T cells in healthy people across ages. Study-wide results and limits: CMV infection status of these donors was not known.

Concerning this clonotype itself: Its target is unknown. Being one base from a much bigger clone, this may be a read error.

After removal of 0 bases from V and 4 bases from J, the junction contained 5 bases not matched to a gene. The CDR3 runs to 16 residues. Germline CDR1 reads SGHRS; CDR2 reads YFSETQ. Primed by a sample-barcoded 5' primer and a J-beta primer mix, a second PCR proceeded for roughly 7 to 12 cycles. MiXCR, applied by TCRdb to the 5' RACE reads, yields one record per CDR3 protein. The sample includes 650,000 to 1,000,000 distinct CDR3 sequences, around 36% seen only once; the top ten take roughly 13%. This receptor was obtained from a man aged 18 to 30 in good health. The chain carries TRBV5-1 and TRBJ2-3, with 10 nucleotides matching TRBD2. What was sequenced was blood. The CDR3 here is CASSLVLAGPADTQYF. Here the CDR3 DNA reads TGCGCCAGCAGCTTGGTACTAGCGGGGCCCGCAGATACGCAGTATTTT.